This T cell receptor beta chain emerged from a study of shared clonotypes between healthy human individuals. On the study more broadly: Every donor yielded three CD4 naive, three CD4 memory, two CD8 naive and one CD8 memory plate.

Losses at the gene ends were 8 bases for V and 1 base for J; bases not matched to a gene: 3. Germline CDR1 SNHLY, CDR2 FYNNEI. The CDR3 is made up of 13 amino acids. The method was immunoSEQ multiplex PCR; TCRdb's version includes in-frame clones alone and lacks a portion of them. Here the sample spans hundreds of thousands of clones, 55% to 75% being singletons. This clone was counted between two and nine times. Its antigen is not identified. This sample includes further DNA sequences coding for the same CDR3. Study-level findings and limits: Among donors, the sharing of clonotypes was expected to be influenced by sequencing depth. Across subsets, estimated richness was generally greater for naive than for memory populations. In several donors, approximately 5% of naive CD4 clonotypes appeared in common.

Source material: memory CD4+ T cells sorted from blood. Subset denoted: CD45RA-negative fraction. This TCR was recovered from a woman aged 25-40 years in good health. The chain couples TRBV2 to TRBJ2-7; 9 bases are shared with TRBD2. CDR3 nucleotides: TGTGCCAGCGCGGCGGGAGGGTCCTACGAGCAGTACTTC. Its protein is CASAAGGSYEQYF.